This T cell receptor (beta chain) was recorded in a study of cytomegalovirus exposure and HLA in healthy donors (dated by TCRdb to the late 2010s). With regard to the full study: The approximately 710 repertoires of the first cohort and the 120 or so validation repertoires were produced on the same platform, according to a later analysis. The study aimed to test whether signatures of past pathogen exposure could be identified by cataloging public T cell receptors. Besides the first cohort of more than 650 subjects, a separate validation cohort made up of about 120 different subjects was used. To predict cytomegalovirus infection status, the study combined high-throughput TCR immunosequencing, statistical association of individual TCRs with disease status, and machine learning.

Library preparation employed the immunoSEQ multiplex PCR assay. Concerning the study's data processing: A statistical classification framework was built to diagnose cytomegalovirus status from the catalog of TCR beta chain sequences. Held by TCRdb, this immuneACCESS table contains in-frame sequences only and omits some clones. Under half of the omission traces to an unresolved V gene where checked; the cause of the rest is unknown. The V and J calls and clone size are taken from that table; D and trimming were inferred from the DNA. This sample has 200,000 or so clones in its table, and approximately 80% of those were observed once. The ten largest clones represent around 15% of the sample. The CDR3, from cysteine to phenylalanine, totals 17 residues. Of the read, only the CDR3 DNA is kept; its 51 bases are in frame from base 1. Germline trimming amounts to 0 bases on V and 0 bases on J, with 8 as the count of junction bases outside the gene matches. Per the germline V gene, SGDLS is the CDR1 and YYNGEE is the CDR2.

The full study reports these points: All 110 or so repertoires were used to score co-occurrence in the validation cohort in a later analysis, because that analysis had no HLA typing for the cohort. The classifier was reported to diagnose cytomegalovirus status with high specificity and sensitivity in both the original and validation cohorts. Most TCR sequences were seen in very few donors, while some public TCRs were found in many individuals. The authors suggested that the approach could potentially be extended to other disease states and immunological phenotypes. In vitro tests confirmed that a few of the cytomegalovirus-associated TCR beta chains recognize cytomegalovirus antigens. In a later analysis, TCRs clustered in the first cohort were found to also tend to co-occur in the roughly 110 validation repertoires, with approximately 95% of cluster scores above 0. A total of 150 or so TCR beta chains were listed by the study as associated with cytomegalovirus.

Worth noting for this clone: It lacks a known antigen. No much larger clonotype is one base removed from it; base qualities were not supplied.

Separate from the approximately 700-subject first cohort, the validation cohort of roughly 130 subjects was the group to which the donors belonged. Recombination joined TRBV9 with TRBJ2-7; 8 central nucleotides agree with TRBD2. Input material: PBMCs. This TCR derives from a woman in her 30s in good health and CMV-seropositive. The CDR3 protein sequence reads: CASSVAPGTRYSYEQYF. The base sequence is TGTGCCAGCAGCGTAGCTCCGGGGACTAGGTACTCCTACGAGCAGTACTTC. Here the CDR3 is joined to the reference TRBV9 and TRBJ2-7 genes, and the full variable domain is: DSGVTQTPKHLITATGQRVTLRCSPRSGDLSVYWYQQSLDQGLQFLIQYYNGEERAKGNILERFSAQQFPDLHSELNLSSLELGDSALYFCASSVAPGTRYSYEQYFGPGTRLTVT.